This entry lists 23 T cell receptor beta chains sequenced from one sample in a study of shared clonotypes between healthy human individuals. TCRdb keeps only in-frame clones here, not all; method: immunoSEQ multiplex PCR. The table has more than 1.2 million clones, about 98.5% seen once. Sequencing input: naive CD4+ T cells sorted from blood. Subset defined: CD45RA+ positively selected. These receptors originate from a young man in good health.

The chain combines TRBV14 with TRBJ2-2, with a weak D call TRBD1 (5 bases). The CDR3 is 15 residues long. Trimming removed 6 bases from V and 1 base from J, with 12 bases in between. The germline V gene encodes CDR1 SGHDN and CDR2 FVKESK. The CDR3 DNA is TGTGCCAGCAGGTTAGGACACCTGAACACCGGGGAGCTGTTTTTT. This gives the protein CASRLGHLNTGELFF. Using reference TRBV14 and TRBJ2-2 for the parts outside the CDR3, the full variable domain is EAGVTQFPSHSVIEKGQTVTLRCDPISGHDNLYWYRRVMGKEIKFLLHFVKESKQDESGMPNNRFLAERTGGTYSTLKVQPAELEDSGVYFCASRLGHLNTGELFFGEGSRLTVL.

The gene calls are TRBV5-4 and TRBJ2-1, with TRBD2 matching 7 bases. J gave up 7 bases and V 4 bases, and 5 bases lay outside the gene matches. The CDR3 is 13 residues long. Per the germline V gene, CDR1 is SGHNT and CDR2 is YYREEE (reference sequence). For the CDR3, the DNA is TGTGCCAGCAGCGGGACTATTGTTAATGAGCAGTTCTTC. Translation: CASSGTIVNEQFF.

V gene TRBV10-3 combines with J gene TRBJ2-2; D gene unclear. V was clipped by 7 bases and J by 0 bases, with 9 bases between them. CDR3 length: 14 amino acids. Germline V CDR1 and CDR2: ENHRY, SYGVKD. The CDR3 loop reads CAINPTANTGELFF. The CDR3 nucleotides read TGTGCCATCAACCCTACGGCGAACACCGGGGAGCTGTTTTTT.

The chain couples TRBV7-2 to TRBJ2-7; weak D call: TRBD1 (5 bases). Germline CDR1 is SGHTA and CDR2 is FQGNSA. Trimming pared 5 bases from V and 3 bases from J, leaving 11 bases between. CDR3 length equals 13 residues. As DNA, the CDR3 is TGTGCCAGCAGCACAGGAAGCAGCTACGAGCAGTACTTC. Its protein product is CASSTGSSYEQYF.

A note on this clone: Distinct nucleotide sequences in the sample also encode this CDR3. V is TRBV6-5 and J is TRBJ1-4; no clear D. From germline, CDR1 is MNHEY and CDR2 SVGAGI. The CDR3 spans 12 residues. V was pared by 0 bases and J by 8 bases, with 4 bases between. This chain's CDR3 is CASSYSGEKLFF. The CDR3 DNA is TGTGCCAGCAGTTACTCAGGCGAAAAACTGTTTTTT.

The chain is built from TRBV25-1 and TRBJ2-5; D may correspond to TRBD1 or TRBD2 (5 bases each). V shed 6 bases and J shed 5 bases, with 19 bases lying between them. In germline, CDR1 is MGHDK, CDR2 SYGVNS. This CDR3 region has 15 residues. The CDR3 region has the DNA TGTGCCAGCAGCCCCGGGACCCTCGTAAGTGAGACCCAGTACTTC. This translates into CASSPGTLVSETQYF.

The gene calls are TRBV28 and TRBJ2-7; maybe TRBD1 (6 bases). This CDR3 comprises 18 residues. Germline CDR1 and CDR2: MDHEN and SYDVKM. V lost 6 bases and J lost 1, with 25 bases in between. The CDR3 DNA follows: TGTGCCAGCAGCCAGGGGAAACCCACAGGGTTGGGTTCCTACGAGCAGTACTTC. Residues: CASSQGKPTGLGSYEQYF.

The chain recombines TRBV5-1 with TRBJ2-7, with D hard to call. Per the germline V gene, CDR1 is SGHRS and CDR2 is YFSETQ. This CDR3 comprises 15 residues. V was shortened by 1 base and J by 0 bases, with 11 bases between the two germline ends. The CDR3 here is CASSLYNSFSYEQYF. DNA for the CDR3: TGCGCCAGCAGCTTGTATAATTCGTTCTCCTACGAGCAGTACTTC.

The chain has TRBV15 and TRBJ2-1; D call uncertain. CDR3 length equals 16 residues. Trimming shortened V by 0 bases and J by 0 bases, and 9 bases separated the two germline ends. Germline CDR1 LNHNV, CDR2 YYDKDF (reference sequence). The CDR3 protein is CATSRDSANSYNEQFF. The CDR3, as DNA: TGTGCCACCAGCAGAGATTCAGCGAACTCCTACAATGAGCAGTTCTTC.

This clone was picked up one time. Other DNA variants within this sample encode the same CDR3. The V gene is TRBV10-1, the J gene TRBJ2-1; possibly TRBD2 for D (6 bases). CDR3 length equals 14 residues. Germline assignment: CDR1 WNHNN and CDR2 SYGVQD (reference sequence). Trimming removed 0 bases from V and 3 bases from J, with 6 bases in between. The CDR3 loop reads CASSESGSYNEQFF. The CDR3 coding sequence is TGCGCCAGCAGTGAGTCCGGGAGCTACAATGAGCAGTTCTTC.

As for this clone: Within the sample, other DNA sequences also encode this same CDR3. This rearrangement joins TRBV27 to TRBJ2-7, with D unresolved. V was cut by 5 bases and J by 2 bases, with 13 bases left in between. There are 14 residues in the CDR3. Germline V CDR1 and CDR2: MNHEY, SMNVEV (reference sequence). The CDR3 nucleotides are TGTGCCAGCAGTCCCCCGGGCCTACCCTACGAGCAGTACTTC. Protein: CASSPPGLPYEQYF.

The chain couples TRBV11-2 to TRBJ1-2; D may be TRBD1 (5 bases). The CDR3 totals 14 residues. V was cut by 6 bases and J by 5 bases, with 16 bases left in between. The germline CDR1 and CDR2 sequences are SGHAT and FQNNGV. DNA of the CDR3: TGTGCCAGCAGGATCCCGCAGGGTTCTTATGGCTACACCTTC. This sequence encodes CASRIPQGSYGYTF.

Regarding this clone: Other DNA variants within this sample encode the same CDR3. This chain connects TRBV5-8 to TRBJ2-3; no clear D. The length of the CDR3 is 14 residues. Trimming took 2 bases from V and 1 from J, leaving 8 bases between them. Germline loops: CDR1 SGHTS, CDR2 YDEGEE. This CDR3 reads CASSFGQGTDTQYF. The CDR3 DNA reads as TGTGCCAGCAGCTTCGGTCAGGGCACAGATACGCAGTATTTT.

This chain uses TRBV27 with TRBJ1-1; perhaps TRBD1 as D (5 bases). V shed 5 bases and J shed 3 bases, with 13 bases lying between them. In germline, CDR1 is MNHEY, CDR2 SMNVEV (reference sequence). This CDR3 is built from 14 residues. This chain's CDR3 is CASSPSPGYTEAFF. In DNA, the CDR3 is TGTGCCAGCAGTCCCTCCCCAGGGTACACTGAAGCTTTCTTT.

V and J are TRBV11-3 and TRBJ1-1; D is possibly TRBD1 (5 bases). Trimming removed 4 bases at V and 5 bases at J, with 11 bases between. The CDR3 is made up of 13 amino acids. Germline-derived CDR1 and CDR2 are SGHNT and YENEEA. The CDR3, as DNA: TGTGCCAGCAGCTCTCAGGGAAGGACTGAAGCTTTCTTT. Protein: CASSSQGRTEAFF.

The V call is TRBV5-5, the J call TRBJ2-3; TRBD1 matches 7 bases. Germline trimming cut 3 bases from V and 0 bases from J; bases unmatched to any gene: 7. Germline V gives CDR1 SGHKS, CDR2 YYEKEE (reference sequence). The CDR3 contains 16 residues. CDR3 coding DNA: TGTGCCAGCAGCTCGACAGGGAGAGGGAGCACAGATACGCAGTATTTT. This gives the protein CASSSTGRGSTDTQYF.

This chain uses TRBV29-1 with TRBJ1-2, with D uncertain. This CDR3 is 12 amino acids long. V lost 5 bases and J 0 bases, leaving 7 bases between the germline ends. The germline V gene has CDR1 SQVTM and CDR2 ANQGSEA. The CDR3 loop reads CSVSEANYGYTF. In nucleotides, the CDR3 is TGCAGCGTTTCAGAGGCTAACTATGGCTACACCTTC.

A word on this clone: Additional DNA sequences in this sample encode the identical CDR3. The CDR3 reads CASSLAPGVGNTIYF. The CDR3 nucleotides are TGCGCCAGCAGCTTGGCCCCCGGGGTTGGAAACACCATATATTTT. The rearrangement joins TRBV5-1 to TRBJ1-3; D is unresolved. The CDR3 is 15 residues long. Germline V gives CDR1 SGHRS, CDR2 YFSETQ. Trimming pared 0 bases from V and 3 bases from J, leaving 10 bases between.

The rearrangement uses TRBV2 and TRBJ2-4; D remains ambiguous. Trimming left V 8 bases short and J 6 bases short, with 11 bases between. The CDR3 sequence is 12 residues long. CDR1 is SNHLY and CDR2 is FYNNEI in the germline V gene. The CDR3 bases are TGTGCCAGCGCCCTGGACCCAAACATTCAGTACTTC. This sequence encodes CASALDPNIQYF.

The rearrangement links TRBV5-1 to TRBJ2-7, with D perhaps given as TRBD1 or TRBD2 (5 bases each). This CDR3 spans 14 amino acids. Germline V gene sequence: CDR1 SGHRS, CDR2 YFSETQ. With 4 bases removed from V and 7 bases from J, the gap between germline ends came to 18 bases. The CDR3 here is CASSDESGTGEQYF. DNA of the CDR3: TGCGCCAGCAGCGACGAATCCGGGACGGGTGAGCAGTACTTC.

This sequence joins TRBV6-5 and TRBJ2-5, with D perhaps TRBD2 (5 bases). The CDR3 runs to 15 residues. Deletions cut 6 bases from V and 1 base from J, with 15 bases between. Germline CDR1 is MNHEY and CDR2 is SVGAGI. CDR3 nucleotide sequence: TGTGCCAGCAGCAGACACTTGAGCGGCCAAGAGACCCAGTACTTC. Its protein product is CASSRHLSGQETQYF.

The chain employs TRBV11-2 and TRBJ2-1, with TRBD2 matching 7 bases. Germline CDR1 and CDR2: SGHAT and FQNNGV. The CDR3 is 15 amino acids. V trimming: 2 bases; J trimming: 3 bases; junction bases outside the gene matches: 4. CDR3 residues: CASSLSGADYNEQFF. DNA of the CDR3: TGTGCCAGCAGCTTAAGCGGGGCGGACTACAATGAGCAGTTCTTC.

This chain joins TRBV7-9 and TRBJ2-7, with 7 bases aligning to TRBD2. V gave up 0 bases and J gave up 2 bases; unmatched junction bases: 4. The germline V gene has CDR1 SEHNR and CDR2 FQNEAQ (reference sequence). This CDR3 contains 15 residues. The CDR3 reads CASSLAGGSPYEQYF. The CDR3 DNA sequence: TGTGCCAGCAGCTTAGCGGGAGGGAGCCCCTACGAGCAGTACTTC. The variable domain in full, with the rest retrieved from reference TRBV7-9 and TRBJ2-7, is DTGVSQNPRHKITKRGQNVTFRCDPISEHNRLYWYRQTLGQGPEFLTYFQNEAQLEKSRLLSDRFSAERPKGSFSTLEIQRTEQGDSAMYLCASSLAGGSPYEQYFGPGTRLTVT.